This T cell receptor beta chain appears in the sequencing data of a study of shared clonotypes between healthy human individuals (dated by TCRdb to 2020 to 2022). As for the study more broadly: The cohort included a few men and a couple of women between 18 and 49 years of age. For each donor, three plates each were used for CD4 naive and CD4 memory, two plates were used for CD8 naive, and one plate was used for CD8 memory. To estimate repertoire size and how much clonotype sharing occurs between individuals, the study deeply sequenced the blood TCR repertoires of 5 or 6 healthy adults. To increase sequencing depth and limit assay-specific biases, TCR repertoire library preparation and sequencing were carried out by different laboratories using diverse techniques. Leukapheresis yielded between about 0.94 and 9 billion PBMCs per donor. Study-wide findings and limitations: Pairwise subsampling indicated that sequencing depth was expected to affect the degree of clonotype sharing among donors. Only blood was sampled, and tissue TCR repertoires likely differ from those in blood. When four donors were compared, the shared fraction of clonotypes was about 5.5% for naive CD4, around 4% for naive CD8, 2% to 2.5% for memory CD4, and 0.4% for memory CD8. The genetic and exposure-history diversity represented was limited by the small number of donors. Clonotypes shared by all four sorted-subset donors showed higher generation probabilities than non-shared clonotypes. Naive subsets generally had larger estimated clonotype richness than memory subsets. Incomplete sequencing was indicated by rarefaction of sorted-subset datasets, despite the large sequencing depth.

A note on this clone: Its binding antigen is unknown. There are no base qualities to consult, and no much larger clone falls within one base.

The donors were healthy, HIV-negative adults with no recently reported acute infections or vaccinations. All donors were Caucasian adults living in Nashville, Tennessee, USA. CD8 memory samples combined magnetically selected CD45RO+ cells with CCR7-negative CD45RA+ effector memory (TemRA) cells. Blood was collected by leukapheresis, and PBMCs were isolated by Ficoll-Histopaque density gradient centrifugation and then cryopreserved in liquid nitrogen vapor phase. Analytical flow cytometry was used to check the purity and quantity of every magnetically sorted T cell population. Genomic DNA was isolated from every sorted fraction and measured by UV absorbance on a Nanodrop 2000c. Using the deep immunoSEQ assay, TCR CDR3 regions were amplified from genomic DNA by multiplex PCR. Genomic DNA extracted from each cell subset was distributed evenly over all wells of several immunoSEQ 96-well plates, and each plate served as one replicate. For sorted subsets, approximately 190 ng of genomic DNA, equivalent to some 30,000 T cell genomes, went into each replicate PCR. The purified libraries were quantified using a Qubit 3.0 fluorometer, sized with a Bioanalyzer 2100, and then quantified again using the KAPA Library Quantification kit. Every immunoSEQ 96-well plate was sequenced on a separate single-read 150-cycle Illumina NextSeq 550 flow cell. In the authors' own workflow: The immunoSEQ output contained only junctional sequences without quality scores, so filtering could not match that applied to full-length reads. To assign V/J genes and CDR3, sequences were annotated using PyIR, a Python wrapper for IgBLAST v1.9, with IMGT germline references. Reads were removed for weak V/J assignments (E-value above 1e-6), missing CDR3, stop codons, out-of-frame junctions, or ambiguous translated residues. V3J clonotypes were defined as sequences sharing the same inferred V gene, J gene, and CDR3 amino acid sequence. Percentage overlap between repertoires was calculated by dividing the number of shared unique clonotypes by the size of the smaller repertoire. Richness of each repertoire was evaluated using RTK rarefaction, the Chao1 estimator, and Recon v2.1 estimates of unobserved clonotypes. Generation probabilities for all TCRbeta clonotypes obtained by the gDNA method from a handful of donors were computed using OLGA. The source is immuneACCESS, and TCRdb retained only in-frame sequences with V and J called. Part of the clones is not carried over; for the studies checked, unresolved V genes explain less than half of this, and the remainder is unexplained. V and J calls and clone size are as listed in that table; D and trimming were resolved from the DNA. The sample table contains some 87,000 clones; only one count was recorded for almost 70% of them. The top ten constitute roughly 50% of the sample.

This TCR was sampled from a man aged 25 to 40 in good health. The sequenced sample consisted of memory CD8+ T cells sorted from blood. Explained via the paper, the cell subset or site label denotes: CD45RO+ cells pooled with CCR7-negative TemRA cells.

The CDR3 protein sequence reads: CASSPGLMTIYF. The nucleotide sequence is TGTGCCAGCTCACCGGGGCTCATGACCATATATTTT. Recombination joined TRBV18 with TRBJ1-3, and TRBD1 may be the D gene, going by 5 matching bases. From cysteine to phenylalanine, the CDR3 is 12 amino acids long. Just CDR3 DNA is preserved here, 36 bases in frame from base 1. In the germline V gene, CDR1 corresponds to KGHSH and CDR2 to LQKENI. Between the V and J ends, shortened by 3 bases and 10 bases respectively, the junction contains 10 bases.